Listed here are 15 T cell receptor beta chains from one sample, sequenced in a study of neurological immune-mediated disorders. Via MiXCR, TCRdb re-called the 5' RACE reads, giving one row per CDR3 protein. The data show roughly 76,000 distinct CDR3 sequences, 3.2% seen once. The specimen was PBMCs. These receptors all come from a woman between 50 and 59 years old with multiple sclerosis.

This clonotype was picked up many times. This sequence joins TRBV12-3 or TRBV12-4 and TRBJ2-3, with 8 bases that match TRBD2. This CDR3 has 16 residues. Trimming removed 5 bases from V and 2 bases from J; junction bases left unmatched: 9. In DNA form, the CDR3 reads TGTGCCAGCAGTCCCCGGGCGGGGGGATTCACAGATACGCAGTATTTT. Translated, it gives CASSPRAGGFTDTQYF.

This clonotype was seen repeatedly, ten times or more. The chain has TRBV7-2 and TRBJ1-4; no definite D call. The V and J ends lost 2 bases and 12 bases respectively, with 16 bases between them. Germline V lookup: CDR1 SGHTA, CDR2 FQGNSA. The CDR3 contains 14 residues. CDR3 in DNA: TGTGCCAGCAGCTTACATCCAGCTGGCGCGGAACTGTTTTTT. Its protein product is CASSLHPAGAELFF.

In this sample, this clonotype turned up many times. The V call is TRBV27, the J call TRBJ2-5; 9 bases align to TRBD2. The CDR3 spans 13 residues. The junction had 5 bases not matched to a gene; V was cut back by 5 bases and J by 7 bases. The germline CDR1 and CDR2 sequences are MNHEY and SMNVEV (reference sequence). The CDR3 here is CASSPAGGWTQYF. The CDR3 DNA is TGTGCCAGCAGTCCAGCGGGAGGTTGGACCCAGTACTTC.

The sample holds many counts of this clonotype. The chain is built from TRBV6-1 and TRBJ2-7; D remains ambiguous. Germline values: CDR1 MNHNS, CDR2 SASEGT. CDR3 length equals 15 residues. V was pared by 3 bases and J by 2 bases, with 14 bases between. The CDR3 is CASSEAGDTTYEQYV. DNA for the CDR3: TGTGCCAGCAGTGAGGCAGGAGACACGACCTACGAGCAGTACGTC.

Comments on this clonotype: This clone may be a read error of a much larger clone one base away. The CDR3 ends on some other residue instead of the conserved phenylalanine or tryptophan, so this is likely a read error. The chain carries TRBV3-1 and TRBJ1-2; D not certain. CDR1 is LGHDT and CDR2 is YNNKEL in the germline V gene (reference sequence). V was cut by 1 base and J by 8 bases, with 11 bases left in between. The CDR3 length is 13 residues. The CDR3 region has the DNA TGTGCCAGCAGCCAAGGGTCTATTGACGGCTACACCATC. Its translation: CASSQGSIDGYTI.

In its sample, this clonotype was seen a few times. The chain carries TRBV20-1 and TRBJ1-4; maybe TRBD1 (5 bases). CDR1 DFQATT and CDR2 SNEGSKA come from the germline V gene (reference sequence). The CDR3 contains 14 residues. V was pared by 4 bases and J by 5 bases, with 14 bases between. The CDR3 nucleotides read TGCAGTGCTACCCACCAAAGGGGAAATGAAAAACTGTTTTTT. It codes for CSATHQRGNEKLFF.

This clonotype was recorded at least ten times. The chain uses TRBV11-2 and TRBJ2-6, with no clear D. Between the trimmed V and J ends, which lost 1 base and 0 bases, there was a span of 10 bases. From germline, CDR1 is SGHAT and CDR2 FQNNGV. This CDR3 contains 17 residues. CDR3 sequence: CASSLVPAGSGANVLTF. In nucleotides, the CDR3 is TGTGCCAGCAGCTTAGTTCCAGCCGGCTCTGGGGCCAACGTCCTGACTTTC.

This clonotype was recorded at least ten times. This chain uses TRBV20-1 with TRBJ2-3, with D perhaps matching TRBD1 or TRBD2 (5 bases each). CDR1 is DFQATT, CDR2 SNEGSKA, per germline (reference sequence). Trimming cost V 1 base and J 3 bases, with 17 bases left between them. The CDR3 runs to 16 residues. The CDR3 region is CSARGLVAWGTDTQYF. The CDR3 nucleotides are TGCAGTGCTAGAGGATTGGTAGCCTGGGGGACAGATACGCAGTATTTT.

This clonotype was observed at least ten times. The V gene is TRBV14, the J gene TRBJ2-1, with 13 bases that match TRBD2. From germline, CDR1 is SGHDN and CDR2 FVKESK. After removal of 3 bases from V and 9 bases from J, the junction contained 5 bases not matched to a gene. The CDR3 spans 15 residues. DNA for the CDR3: TGTGCCAGCAGCCACCGACTAGCGGGGGGAGGTGAGCAGTTCTTC. It is translated as CASSHRLAGGGEQFF.

This clonotype was detected ten times or more. This chain joins TRBV5-5 and TRBJ1-1; 7 bases line up with TRBD1. In germline, CDR1 is SGHKS, CDR2 YYEKEE (reference sequence). Trimming cost V 0 bases and J 5 bases; bases outside gene matches: 7. The CDR3 runs 15 residues. In DNA, the CDR3 is TGTGCCAGCAGCTTGGCGGCAGGGGGGATAACTGAAGCTTTCTTT. Its protein is CASSLAAGGITEAFF.

In its sample, this clonotype was seen many times. This sequence joins TRBV20-1 and TRBJ1-2; D not resolved. Per germline, CDR1 DFQATT and CDR2 SNEGSKA (reference sequence). CDR3 length equals 13 residues. The V and J ends lost 6 bases and 3 bases respectively, with 14 bases between them. CDR3 loop: CSASMTDYYGYTF. The CDR3, as DNA: TGCAGTGCCAGTATGACGGATTACTATGGCTACACCTTC.

This clonotype was detected many times. The CDR3 DNA follows: TGCGCCAGCAGCGAACAGGGACAGGGAAACGAAAAACTGTTTTTT. Translation: CASSEQGQGNEKLFF. The chain uses TRBV5-1 and TRBJ1-4, with 9 bases that match TRBD1. Looked up from germline, CDR1 is SGHRS and CDR2 is YFSETQ. CDR3 length: 15 amino acids. V lost 4 bases, J lost 8 bases, and 9 bases stayed unmatched.

Many counts were recorded for this clonotype. V gene TRBV5-1 combines with J gene TRBJ2-1, with 9 nucleotides matching TRBD2. After removal of 4 bases from V and 2 bases from J, the junction contained 4 bases not matched to a gene. Germline CDR1 reads SGHRS; CDR2 reads YFSETQ. This CDR3 is 15 amino acids long. The CDR3: CASSPSGTTYNEQFF. In DNA form, the CDR3 reads TGCGCCAGCAGCCCTAGCGGGACGACCTACAATGAGCAGTTCTTC.

This clonotype came up many times. V gene TRBV27 combines with J gene TRBJ2-3; D is possibly TRBD2 (7 bases). The length of the CDR3 is 15 residues. V lost 4 bases to trimming and J lost 6 bases, with 17 bases between them. Germline V gene sequence: CDR1 MNHEY, CDR2 SMNVEV (reference sequence). The CDR3 spells CASSSLKGGRDTQYF. CDR3 DNA: TGTGCCAGCAGTTCACTTAAGGGGGGGCGGGATACGCAGTATTTT.

This clonotype was seen ten or more times. This chain connects TRBV7-9 to TRBJ2-1; D remains unclear. Germline V gives CDR1 SEHNR, CDR2 FQNEAQ (reference sequence). This CDR3 is 11 amino acids long. V gave up 7 bases and J gave up 10 bases, with 11 bases separating them. CDR3 sequence: CASTPSWEQFF. The CDR3 DNA sequence: TGTGCCAGCACCCCGTCTTGGGAGCAGTTCTTC. Full variable domain (remainder filled in from reference TRBV7-9 and TRBJ2-1): DTGVSQNPRHKITKRGQNVTFRCDPISEHNRLYWYRQTLGQGPEFLTYFQNEAQLEKSRLLSDRFSAERPKGSFSTLEIQRTEQGDSAMYLCASTPSWEQFFGPGTRLTVL.